This paragraph covers one T cell receptor (beta chain) sequence. Its specificity is unknown. The protocol was immunoSEQ multiplex PCR, while the TCRdb copy is restricted to in-frame clones and leaves out a portion. Of 25,000 to 35,000 clones listed, around 79% are singletons. The germline V gene has CDR1 SGHRS and CDR2 YFSETQ. The CDR3 is made up of 15 amino acids. V was pared by 0 bases and J by 3 bases, with 11 bases between. This record belongs to a study of T cells in narcolepsy. Overall study context: Donors had narcolepsy type 1 or type 2, or were healthy controls. Overall study results and limits: HCRT-specific and TRIB2-specific autoreactive clonotypes appeared among same-patient CSF and blood CD4+ clonotypes. Healthy controls reportedly lacked the autoreactive clonotypes serially found in patients' blood. Some memory CD4+ repertoires had no autoreactive clone sequences.

Sequenced material: memory (CD45RA-) CD4+ T cells from blood. The TCR comes from a human donor in good health. The chain recombines TRBV5-1 with TRBJ2-3; possibly TRBD1 for D (6 bases). CDR3 sequence reads: CASSLAGDLTDTQYF. DNA for the CDR3: TGCGCCAGCAGCTTGGCAGGGGATCTGACAGATACGCAGTATTTT.